One sample yielded the 15 T cell receptor beta chains listed below, sequenced in a study of breast tumors, draining lymph nodes, adjacent tissues. The lymph nodes were axillary draining lymph nodes from breast cancer patients. TCRdb itself ran the multiplex PCR reads through MiXCR, one entry per CDR3 protein. This table holds fewer than 200,000 distinct CDR3 sequences, around 33% found once. Sample: axillary lymph node tissue. Receptors originate from a female donor with breast cancer. Some clones in this sample may be carry-over from other donors' samples.

This clonotype was picked up many times. CDR3 sequence reads: CASRPDNNEKLFF. CDR3 in DNA: TGTGCCAGCAGACCGGACAATAATGAAAAACTGTTTTTT. The chain uses TRBV2 and TRBJ1-4; tentatively, D is TRBD1 (5 bases). Germline loops: CDR1 SNHLY, CDR2 FYNNEI. This CDR3 has 13 residues. The V gene lost 6 bases and the J gene lost 4 bases, with 9 bases spanning the gap. Based on the CDR3 plus reference TRBV2 and TRBJ1-4, the full variable domain is EPEVTQTPSHQVTQMGQEVILRCVPISNHLYFYWYRQILGQKVEFLVSFYNNEISEKSEIFDDQFSVERPDGSNFTLKIRSTKLEDSAMYFCASRPDNNEKLFFGSGTQLSVL.

V gene TRBV20-1 combines with J gene TRBJ1-1; D is unclear. The CDR3 has 13 residues. V was cut by 3 bases and J by 3 bases, with 11 bases left in between. Germline V gene lookup returns CDR1 DFQATT and CDR2 SNEGSKA (reference sequence). The CDR3, as DNA: TGCAGTGCTAGCGGACCAAAGGACACTGAAGCTTTCTTT. It is translated as CSASGPKDTEAFF.

Ten or more counts support this clonotype. V is TRBV14 and J is TRBJ2-1, with D uncertain. Trimming pared 1 base from V and 4 bases from J, leaving 8 bases between. The CDR3 totals 14 residues. CDR1 SGHDN and CDR2 FVKESK come from the germline V gene. In DNA form, the CDR3 reads TGTGCCAGCAGCCAAGGGTACATGTACAATGAGCAGTTCTTC. This gives the protein CASSQGYMYNEQFF.

This clonotype was counted once. This is likely a read error, given that the CDR3 carries no conserved phenylalanine or tryptophan at its end. It is unclear where the CDR3 begins or ends on the DNA, so no DNA is shown, and the CDR3 is as TCRdb lists it. The chain links TRBV7-2 to TRBJ1-6. The CDR3 contains 14 residues when both ends are counted. Germline CDR1 and CDR2: SGHTA and FQGNSA. The CDR3 is CASSLAVKNSPLPL.

In regard to this clonotype: A much larger clone lies one base from this, so it may be a read error. The CDR3 here is CSARDGGSYAQYF. The CDR3 DNA is TGCAGTGCTAGAGATGGGGGAAGCTACGCGCAGTACTTC. The J gene is TRBJ2-7, the V gene TRBV20-1, with D perhaps matching TRBD1 or TRBD2 (5 bases each). Germline CDR1 reads DFQATT; CDR2 reads SNEGSKA (reference sequence). CDR3 size: 13 residues.

This clonotype was observed many times. The rearrangement uses TRBV6-1 and TRBJ1-5; TRBD1 aligns across 9 bases. The CDR3 runs 15 residues. Germline CDR1 is MNHNS and CDR2 is SASEGT. The V and J ends lost 7 bases and 2 bases, in that order; junction bases with no gene match: 6. For the CDR3, the DNA is TGTGCCAGCAAAAACAGGGGGCAAGGCAATCAGCCCCAGCATTTT. The encoded protein is CASKNRGQGNQPQHF.

This clonotype occurred many times. The chain combines TRBV5-8 with TRBJ2-7, with 8 bases identical to TRBD2. The CDR3 loop spans 15 amino acids. The junction had 9 bases not matched to a gene; V was cut back by 5 bases and J by 2 bases. Germline lookup yields CDR1 SGHTS and CDR2 YDEGEE. The CDR3 coding sequence is TGTGCCAGCAGTGCGGGGGGCACTAGGCCCTACGAGCAGTACTTC. Its protein is CASSAGGTRPYEQYF.

This clonotype showed up many times. The chain links TRBV7-6 to TRBJ2-7; unclear D gene. The V and J ends lost 5 bases and 0 bases respectively, with 14 bases between them. This CDR3 has 15 amino acids. Germline CDR1 and CDR2: SGHVS and FNYEAQ. The CDR3: CASSPQTVSSYEQYF. The CDR3 DNA reads as TGTGCCAGCAGCCCCCAGACGGTTAGCTCCTACGAGCAGTACTTC.

The J gene is TRBJ2-3, the V gene TRBV7-9; TRBD2 aligns across 8 bases. Germline CDR1 is SEHNR and CDR2 is FQNEAQ (reference sequence). The V and J ends lost 5 bases and 0 bases, in that order; junction bases with no gene match: 7. CDR3 length: 16 residues. In DNA, the CDR3 is TGTGCCAGCAGCCCACGAGCGGGAGCTAGCACAGATACGCAGTATTTT. Translating it yields CASSPRAGASTDTQYF.

As regards this clonotype: This may arise from a read error, as a much more abundant clone is one base away. The V and J genes are TRBV6-6 and TRBJ2-2; D call uncertain. Germline lookup yields CDR1 MNHNY and CDR2 SVGAGI (reference sequence). This CDR3 spans 15 amino acids. Here the CDR3 reads CASSHSSTGLRELFF. The CDR3 DNA reads TGTGCCAGCAGTCACTCGTCGACGGGCCTCCGGGAGCTGTTTTTT.

As for this clonotype: A read error may produce the germline difference seen at one junction end. This chain connects TRBV5-1 to TRBJ1-6; D is perhaps TRBD1 (6 bases). CDR1 SGHRS and CDR2 YFSETQ come from the germline V gene. The CDR3 runs to 14 residues. Here the CDR3 reads CASSFNTGLSPLHF. DNA for the CDR3: TGTGCCAGTAGCTTCAACACAGGGCTTAGCCCCCTCCACTTT.

This clonotype was counted at least ten times. The chain employs TRBV20-1 and TRBJ1-2; TRBD1 aligns across 7 bases. The V gene's germline CDR1 is DFQATT and CDR2 SNEGSKA (reference sequence). This CDR3 has 12 residues. CDR3 sequence (DNA): TGCAGGGGACTCGAGGGGGCGGGTGGCTACACCTTC. Protein: CRGLEGAGGYTF.

The V gene is TRBV5-5, the J gene TRBJ1-2; no reliable D call. The CDR3 is 17 residues long. The germline V gene has CDR1 SGHKS and CDR2 YYEKEE (reference sequence). V lost 4 bases and J lost 3, with 22 bases in between. The CDR3: CASSLTLEGHVDYGYTF. The CDR3 DNA follows: TGTGCCAGCAGCCTAACACTCGAGGGCCACGTCGACTATGGCTACACCTTC.

This clonotype has more than one count but fewer than ten. This may stem from a read error, because a much larger clone lies one nucleotide away. The rearrangement uses TRBV7-2 and TRBJ2-3; a weak D match, TRBD2 (6 bases). Germline-derived CDR1 and CDR2 are SGHTA and FQGNSA. The CDR3 consists of 17 residues. CDR3 residues: CASSLGRATTSTDPQYF. The CDR3 coding sequence is TGTGCCAGCAGCCTCGGACGGGCAACCACTAGCACAGATCCGCAGTATTTT.

This clonotype was recorded many times. The DNA for the CDR3 is TGCGCCAGCAGCCAGGGACTAGGGTACGAGCAGTACTTC. Amino acid sequence: CASSQGLGYEQYF. The rearrangement joins TRBV4-3 to TRBJ2-7; 8 bases match TRBD2. V gave up 3 bases and J gave up 4 bases; unmatched junction bases: 2. This CDR3 is 13 amino acids long. CDR1 and CDR2 from the germline V gene are LGHNA and YSLEER.